This T cell receptor beta chain was found in a study of T cells expressing NK-cell markers (dated by TCRdb to about 2020). A note on the overall study: TCR beta-chain repertoires were profiled in sorted CD3+CD56+NKG2C+, CD3+CD56+NKG2C- and CD3+CD56-NKG2C+ T-cell subsets from eight donors. Among the eight sequenced donors, seven were HCMV-seropositive and one was HCMV-seronegative. All eight donors whose samples were sequenced were randomly selected healthy volunteers, three of them men and five women. Sequencing of the libraries produced 2 x 150 bp reads on Illumina HiSeq 2000/2500, MiSeq or NextSeq.

Sequencing instrument: Illumina HiSeq 2000. The TCR beta cDNA libraries were made using 5'RACE template switching, a step that added both a universal primer site and unique molecular identifiers. cDNA synthesis was primed from the TCR beta constant segment, followed by two successive PCR amplification steps. The original pipeline was this. MIGEC was used to demultiplex reads and group the reads by UMI, and MiTCR was used to assemble and quantify clonotypes. To exclude erroneous sequences, only TCR cDNA sequences supported by at least two reads were retained. The tcR package was used for downstream repertoire analysis, and clonotypes were matched across fractions by CDR3 nucleotide sequence plus V segment. VDJmatch was used to annotate antigen specificity against VDJdb, with one amino acid substitution in CDR3 allowed. Through TCRdb reprocessing, the reads give one entry per CDR3 protein sequence; DNA is omitted. TCRdb, not the original authors, processed these V and J calls. The sample table on file contains under 600,000 distinct CDR3 sequences. The leading ten clones occupy around 1.4% of the sample.

Points on this clonotype: Its binding antigen is unknown.

A commercial ELISA kit detecting HCMV-specific IgG in serum was used to determine HCMV serostatus. Peripheral blood mononuclear cells were isolated from blood by Ficoll density gradient centrifugation. The germline V gene gives CDR1 as SGHRS and CDR2 as YFSETQ. Taken from cysteine to phenylalanine, the CDR3 has 12 residues. This entry has no DNA. Overall results and qualifications from the work: Whether the expanded NKG2C-expressing T cell clones were specific for HCMV antigens was left unclear. In six donors, the dominant CD3+CD56+NKG2C+ clonotypes were found to rank among the top 10 CD8+ clonotypes and to make up 1.0-7.0% of CD8+ T cells. Those dominant clonotypes were again the most abundant among CD3+CD56-NKG2C+ cells in a few donors, at roughly 25-65%.

The sequenced sample was blood T cells: a sorted CD56 or NKG2C T cell subset, CD4+ or CD8+ T cells, or bulk PBMC T cells (not recorded which). This receptor chain uses TRBV5-1 and TRBJ1-1; absent DNA, TCRdb's TRBD1 call cannot be checked. This receptor was obtained from a woman between 45 and 60 years old in good health. Donor details come from another sample of the same person, matched by shared clones. CDR3 sequence: CASKQGNTEAFF.